The present T cell receptor beta chain was sequenced within a study of OX40 agonist ivuxolimab in advanced cancers. About the research overall: Mean age approximately 59 years, range roughly 23 to 79; 82.7% male.

Comment on this clone: The antigen is unknown.

Findings and limits, study-wide: The CD4+ and CD8+ T cells in the blood had expanded clonally by week 6 at 0.1 to 3.0 mg/kg.

Data came from immunoSEQ multiplex PCR; TCRdb stores just in-frame clones and leaves some out. Of tens of thousands of clones listed, about 90% were seen once; the top ten hold roughly 1.9%. This CDR3 region has 11 residues. V lost 1 base and J lost 8, with 5 bases in between. Germline V gene data show CDR1 as DFQATT and CDR2 as SNEGSKA (reference sequence). The receptor was derived from an adult with an advanced solid tumor such as melanoma, head and neck, liver or kidney cancer. This sequence joins TRBV20-1 and TRBJ1-4; D gene unclear. Here the sequenced sample was CD4+ or CD8+ T cells sorted from blood, taken in a trial of the OX40 agonist ivuxolimab. CDR3 loop: CSARAGEKLFF. The CDR3 region has the DNA TGCAGTGCTAGAGCCGGCGAAAAACTGTTTTTT.